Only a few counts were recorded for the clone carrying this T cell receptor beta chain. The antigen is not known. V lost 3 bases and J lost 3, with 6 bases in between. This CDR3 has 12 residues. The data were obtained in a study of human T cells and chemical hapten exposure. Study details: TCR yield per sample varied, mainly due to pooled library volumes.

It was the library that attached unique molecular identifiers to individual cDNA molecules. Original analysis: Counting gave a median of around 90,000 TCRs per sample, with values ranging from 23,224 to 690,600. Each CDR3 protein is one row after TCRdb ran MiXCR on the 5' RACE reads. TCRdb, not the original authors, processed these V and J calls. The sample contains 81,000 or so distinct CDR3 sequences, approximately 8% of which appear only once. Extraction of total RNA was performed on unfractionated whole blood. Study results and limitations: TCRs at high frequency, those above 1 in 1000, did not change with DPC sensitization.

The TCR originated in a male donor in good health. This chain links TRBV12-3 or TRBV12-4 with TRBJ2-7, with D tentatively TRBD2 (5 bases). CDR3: CASSLGSYEQYF. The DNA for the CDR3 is TGTGCCAGCAGTTTGGGGAGCTACGAGCAGTACTTC.